This TCR beta chain comes out of a study of blood T cell repertoires in COVID-19. Turning to the study itself: The origin of the acute and convalescent COVID-19 samples was the United States, Italy and Spain. T cells, B-cell-depleted T cells, or PBMCs supplied cDNA or gDNA.

Trimming removed 3 bases from V and 10 bases from J, with 11 bases in between. Germline V lookup: CDR1 ENHRY, CDR2 SYGVKD. CDR3 length: 12 residues. As processed by the authors: Amplification of reference gene primers provided the estimated nucleated cell counts. Profiling relied on immunoSEQ multiplex PCR, and the TCRdb table lists in-frame clones only, not all of them. That table is the source of V, J and clone size, and D and trimming were worked out from the DNA. The sample has about 230,000 clones, around four fifths seen once. The specimen was peripheral blood. The rearrangement links TRBV10-3 to TRBJ2-3, with TRBD2 as a possible D gene (5 bases). The receptor comes from a woman between 65 and 79 years old with active or convalescent COVID-19. In DNA, the CDR3 is TGTGCCATCAGTGATTGGGAGACCGCGCAGTATTTT. Protein: CAISDWETAQYF.